One sample yielded the 32 T cell receptor beta chains listed below, sequenced in a study of shared clonotypes between healthy human individuals. Naive-designated CD8 cells lacked CD45RO, were positively enriched for CCR7, and omitted terminally differentiated effector memory CD45RA+ cells. Clones were sequenced by immunoSEQ multiplex PCR, and TCRdb holds only the in-frame ones, with some missing. This table has some 2.1 million clones, around 96% appearing once. Sequenced material: naive CD8+ T cells sorted from blood. The receptors shown here come from a man aged 18-30 years in good health.

V and J are TRBV5-1 and TRBJ1-3; D perhaps matches TRBD1 (5 bases). This CDR3 spans 17 amino acids. Trimming removed 4 bases from V and 4 bases from J, with 21 bases in between. Germline V gives CDR1 SGHRS, CDR2 YFSETQ. The CDR3 DNA reads TGCGCCAGCAGCCCCGAAGGACATCCGGGAGCGGGAAACACCATATATTTT. Translated: CASSPEGHPGAGNTIYF.

This clone was counted once. CDR3 bases: TGTGCCAGCAGCTTCGAGGGGACTCTCACGTCCGAGACCCAGTACTTC. This translates into CASSFEGTLTSETQYF. This sequence joins TRBV11-2 and TRBJ2-5; the D gene is possibly TRBD2 (6 bases). Trimming cost V 3 bases and J 5 bases, with 19 bases left between them. CDR1 is SGHAT and CDR2 is FQNNGV in the germline V gene. The CDR3 length is 16 residues.

The chain employs TRBV4-1 and TRBJ2-1, with 8 bases aligning to TRBD2. Trimming took 2 bases from V and 8 from J; bases not matched to a gene: 5. Germline V gene data show CDR1 as MGHRA and CDR2 as YSYEKL. The CDR3 length is 14 residues. CDR3 in amino acids: CASSQSGTRDEQFF. DNA of the CDR3: TGCGCCAGCAGCCAATCGGGGACTAGAGATGAGCAGTTCTTC.

This clone is a singleton in its sample. The chain uses TRBV30 and TRBJ1-4, with no clear D. This CDR3 is 13 amino acids long. Germline CDR1 is GTSNPN and CDR2 is SVGIG (reference sequence). V lost 2 bases, J lost 1 base, and 5 bases lay in between. CDR3 DNA: TGTGCCTGGAGTTGGTTAACTAATGAAAAACTGTTTTTT. Its translation: CAWSWLTNEKLFF.

In this sample, this clone turned up once. The rearrangement uses TRBV7-8 and TRBJ2-3; D is possibly TRBD2 (6 bases). This CDR3 spans 17 amino acids. Deletions cut 3 bases from V and 3 bases from J, with 19 bases between. In germline, CDR1 is SGHVS, CDR2 FQNEAQ. CDR3 DNA sequence: TGTGCCAGCAGCTTGATCGTCGGGAGTAAGGGGACAGATACGCAGTATTTT. Translating it yields CASSLIVGSKGTDTQYF.

In regard to this clone: The sample has other DNA sequences that encode this CDR3 too. This rearrangement joins TRBV5-4 to TRBJ2-7; D is uncertain. CDR1 is SGHNT, CDR2 YYREEE, per germline (reference sequence). The CDR3 totals 13 residues. The V gene lost 0 bases and the J gene lost 1 base, with 5 bases spanning the gap. CDR3 in DNA: TGTGCCAGCAGCTTGGGCCGTTCCTACGAGCAGTACTTC. This sequence encodes CASSLGRSYEQYF.

This clone was detected only once. This rearrangement joins TRBV28 to TRBJ2-7; unclear D gene. With 4 bases removed from V and 3 bases from J, the gap between germline ends came to 16 bases. Germline V lookup: CDR1 MDHEN, CDR2 SYDVKM. There are 15 residues in the CDR3. This chain's CDR3 is CASSSTHTDFYEQYF. The CDR3 region has the DNA TGTGCCAGCAGTTCTACCCATACCGATTTCTACGAGCAGTACTTC.

CDR3 amino acids: CASSQSEQGERQYF. The CDR3 DNA follows: TGTGCCAGCAGTCAGTCTGAACAGGGGGAGCGGCAGTACTTC. This chain joins TRBV5-4 and TRBJ2-7; the match to TRBD1 covers 8 bases. CDR3 length: 14 residues. Germline CDR1 SGHNT, CDR2 YYREEE (reference sequence). V lost 5 bases to trimming and J lost 9 bases; unmatched junction nucleotides: 13.

The sample holds one count of this clone. The J gene is TRBJ2-5, the V gene TRBV29-1; 8 positions agree with TRBD1. Gene TRBJ2-7 matches the end of the DNA better, so the J call may be wrong. CDR3 size: 12 residues. CDR1 SQVTM and CDR2 ANQGSEA come from the germline V gene. The chain's CDR3 is CSAGTGYYEQYF. Written as DNA, the CDR3 is TGCAGCGCTGGGACAGGTTACTACGAGCAGTACTTC.

A remark on this clone: Other DNA sequences in this specimen translate into the identical CDR3. The chain couples TRBV27 to TRBJ2-7, with 9 bases that match TRBD1. CDR1 is MNHEY, CDR2 SMNVEV, per germline (reference sequence). The CDR3 totals 16 residues. The J segment lost 2 bases and the V segment lost 0 bases, leaving 5 bases of the junction unmatched. The CDR3 is CASSLSPGTGTYEQYF. The CDR3 coding sequence is TGTGCCAGCAGTTTATCCCCTGGGACAGGGACCTACGAGCAGTACTTC.

The sample holds one count of this clone. V and J are TRBV9 and TRBJ1-2; D might be TRBD1 (5 bases). Germline V gives CDR1 SGDLS, CDR2 YYNGEE. V lost 0 bases to trimming and J lost 0 bases, with 15 bases between them. CDR3 length: 17 residues. The CDR3 loop reads CASSVEGVRAPNYGYTF. The CDR3, as DNA: TGTGCCAGCAGCGTAGAGGGTGTCAGGGCGCCTAACTATGGCTACACCTTC.

The chain employs TRBV6-5 and TRBJ2-2; no definite D call. The CDR3 is made up of 15 amino acids. From germline, CDR1 is MNHEY and CDR2 SVGAGI. The V end was cut by 3 bases, the J end by 1 base, with 9 bases between. The CDR3 sequence is CASSYVSVNTGELFF. CDR3 in DNA: TGTGCCAGCAGTTATGTGTCAGTGAACACCGGGGAGCTGTTTTTT.

The rearrangement links TRBV29-1 to TRBJ2-2; the match to TRBD1 covers 7 bases. This CDR3 is 17 amino acids long. J gave up 6 bases and V 3 bases, and 16 bases lay outside the gene matches. The germline V gene encodes CDR1 SQVTM and CDR2 ANQGSEA. The CDR3: CSVEDFEQGKGSGELFF. In nucleotides, the CDR3 is TGCAGCGTTGAGGATTTTGAACAGGGGAAGGGTTCCGGGGAGCTGTTTTTT.

CDR3 protein: CASSLDRGTGDNSPLHF. The CDR3 DNA is TGTGCCAGCAGCTTAGATCGGGGGACAGGCGATAATTCACCCCTCCACTTT. The V gene is TRBV11-2, the J gene TRBJ1-6; 8 positions match TRBD1. Germline V gene lookup returns CDR1 SGHAT and CDR2 FQNNGV. V shed 0 bases, J shed 5 bases, and the junction held 6 bases outside the gene matches. The CDR3 has 17 residues.

The CDR3 loop is CASSFLGDDIQYF. CDR3 DNA sequence: TGTGCCAGCAGTTTTCTGGGAGACGACATTCAGTACTTC. The chain joins TRBV27 to TRBJ2-4, with D tentatively TRBD2 (5 bases). CDR3 size: 13 residues. The V gene's germline CDR1 is MNHEY and CDR2 SMNVEV (reference sequence). V was pared by 3 bases and J by 8 bases, with 11 bases between.

J is TRBJ1-3 and V is TRBV28; D call uncertain. Germline V gene lookup returns CDR1 MDHEN and CDR2 SYDVKM. The CDR3 length is 13 residues. The ends were cut back, 11 bases at V and 0 bases at J, with 11 bases in the middle. CDR3 protein: CASAVSSGNTIYF. CDR3 coding DNA: TGTGCCTCCGCGGTCAGCTCTGGAAACACCATATATTTT.

The V and J genes are TRBV7-9 and TRBJ2-1; TRBD2 agrees at 16 bases. CDR1 is SEHNR, CDR2 FQNEAQ, per germline (reference sequence). Losses at the gene ends were 5 bases for V and 0 bases for J; bases not matched to a gene: 7. The CDR3 length is 19 residues. CDR3 sequence (DNA): TGTGCCAGCAGCAGGGGACTAGCGGGAGGGCTTAGCTCCTACAATGAGCAGTTCTTC. Amino acid sequence: CASSRGLAGGLSSYNEQFF.

A few counts support this clone. The rearrangement uses TRBV14 and TRBJ2-7; D not certain. Germline CDR1 SGHDN, CDR2 FVKESK. The CDR3 consists of 13 residues. V was shortened by 3 bases and J by 7 bases, with 13 bases between the two germline ends. This chain's CDR3 is CASSHELGWEQYF. CDR3 nucleotide sequence: TGTGCCAGCAGCCATGAACTGGGGTGGGAGCAGTACTTC.

This clone was found once. This chain connects TRBV27 to TRBJ2-1, with D perhaps TRBD1 (6 bases). Per the germline V gene, CDR1 is MNHEY and CDR2 is SMNVEV (reference sequence). V lost 2 bases, J lost 4 bases, and 12 bases lay in between. The CDR3 has 15 amino acids. This chain's CDR3 is CASSLLGQLYNEQFF. For the CDR3, the DNA is TGTGCCAGCAGTTTACTCGGACAGTTATACAATGAGCAGTTCTTC.

As concerns this clone: Other DNA sequences within the sample encode an identical CDR3. The chain employs TRBV27 and TRBJ2-7; a possible D gene is TRBD1 (6 bases). Germline-derived CDR1 and CDR2 are MNHEY and SMNVEV (reference sequence). The CDR3 contains 14 residues. The V end lost 5 bases, the J end lost 0 bases, and 11 bases lay between the germline ends. CDR3 loop: CASSPRTASYEQYF. The CDR3 nucleotides are TGTGCCAGCAGTCCTCGGACAGCCTCCTACGAGCAGTACTTC.

Only one count was recorded for this clone. The rearrangement links TRBV27 to TRBJ1-4; D unresolved. In germline, CDR1 is MNHEY, CDR2 SMNVEV (reference sequence). With 5 bases removed from V and 0 bases from J, the gap between germline ends came to 13 bases. CDR3 size: 16 residues. The CDR3 DNA reads as TGTGCCAGCAGTACGGTCCTCTATGCAACTAATGAAAAACTGTTTTTT. Translated, it gives CASSTVLYATNEKLFF.

The chain is built from TRBV2 and TRBJ2-7; perhaps TRBD1 as D (6 bases). V was clipped by 6 bases and J by 7 bases, with 16 bases between them. The V gene's germline CDR1 is SNHLY and CDR2 FYNNEI. CDR3 length: 13 amino acids. CDR3 residues: CASRDSQKREQYF. DNA of the CDR3: TGTGCCAGCAGGGACAGCCAAAAGAGGGAGCAGTACTTC.

V and J are TRBV7-9 and TRBJ1-3, with a weak D call TRBD1 (6 bases). CDR3 length: 15 residues. The V and J ends lost 3 bases and 2 bases respectively, with 11 bases between them. Looked up from germline, CDR1 is SEHNR and CDR2 is FQNEAQ (reference sequence). The CDR3 DNA sequence: TGTGCCAGCAGCTTCCACCAGGGGACTGGAAACACCATATATTTT. It specifies CASSFHQGTGNTIYF.

This rearrangement joins TRBV5-6 to TRBJ1-1; possibly TRBD1 for D (5 bases). CDR1 SGHDT and CDR2 YYEEEE come from the germline V gene. CDR3 size: 15 residues. Between the trimmed V and J ends, which lost 4 bases and 12 bases, there was a span of 25 bases. CDR3: CASSPAGGTGATTFF. CDR3 DNA sequence: TGTGCCAGCAGCCCCGCTGGGGGAACTGGCGCGACCACTTTCTTT.

With respect to this clone: Other nucleotide sequences in the sample specify the same CDR3. V is TRBV5-4 and J is TRBJ2-3, with TRBD2 identical over 9 bases. This CDR3 contains 15 residues. V lost 2 bases to trimming and J lost 2 bases; unmatched junction nucleotides: 3. Per germline, CDR1 SGHNT and CDR2 YYREEE (reference sequence). The DNA of the CDR3 is TGTGCCAGCAGCTTTAGCGGGGGTTCCACAGATACGCAGTATTTT. Translated, it gives CASSFSGGSTDTQYF.

V and J are TRBV21-1 and TRBJ2-7. TRBV21-1 is flagged as a pseudogene. The CDR3 consists of 15 residues. The CDR3 DNA follows: TGTGCCAGCAGCGACCCGCCGGGACCGATCTACGAGCAGTACTTC. Residues: CASSDPPGPIYEQYF.

This clone was detected once. The chain couples TRBV11-2 to TRBJ2-1; D gene unclear. CDR1 SGHAT and CDR2 FQNNGV come from the germline V gene. This CDR3 region has 12 residues. Trimming left V 6 bases short and J 8 bases short, with 11 bases between. The CDR3 region is CASRPMGYEQFF. The CDR3 DNA reads TGTGCCAGCAGGCCTATGGGGTATGAGCAGTTCTTC.

Concerning this clone: At the DNA level, this CDR3 is encoded by other sequences in the same sample as well. CDR3 in amino acids: CASSGLASYEQYF. The CDR3, as DNA: TGTGCCAGCAGTGGGCTAGCGAGCTACGAGCAGTACTTC. V usage is TRBV6-6 and J usage is TRBJ2-7, with a possible D match to TRBD2 (6 bases). In germline, CDR1 is MNHNY, CDR2 SVGAGI (reference sequence). This CDR3 is built from 13 residues. Trimming removed 5 bases at V and 3 bases at J, with 11 bases between.

Concerning this clone: This sample also contains other DNA sequences that code for the same CDR3. The genes are TRBV7-6 and TRBJ2-7; possible D gene TRBD1, 5 bases. CDR3 length: 14 amino acids. V gave up 0 bases and J gave up 3 bases, with 9 bases separating them. The V gene's germline CDR1 is SGHVS and CDR2 FNYEAQ. The CDR3 region has the DNA TGTGCCAGCAGCTTAGCGGGGCCCGGCTACGAGCAGTACTTC. Amino acids: CASSLAGPGYEQYF.

This clone has just one count. V gene TRBV18 combines with J gene TRBJ2-1; 13 positions match TRBD2. The CDR3 spans 16 residues. J lost 2 bases, V lost 4 bases, and 2 bases had no gene match. Germline V gives CDR1 KGHSH, CDR2 LQKENI. The chain's CDR3 is CASSLTSGGAYNEQFF. The CDR3 DNA follows: TGTGCCAGCTCACTTACTAGCGGGGGGGCCTACAATGAGCAGTTCTTC. The full variable domain, completed using reference TRBV18 and TRBJ2-1, is NAGVMQNPRHLVRRRGQEARLRCSPMKGHSHVYWYRQLPEEGLKFMVYLQKENIIDESGMPKERFSAEFPKEGPSILRIQQVVRGDSAAYFCASSLTSGGAYNEQFFGPGTRLTVL.

The chain joins TRBV4-1 to TRBJ2-1; D is uncertain. V was clipped by 0 bases and J by 0 bases, with 15 bases between them. Germline V gives CDR1 MGHRA, CDR2 YSYEKL. The CDR3 spans 18 residues. Written as DNA, the CDR3 is TGCGCCAGCAGCCAAGAGGACCTCTCAATTAGCTCCTACAATGAGCAGTTCTTC. Its translation: CASSQEDLSISSYNEQFF.

V gene TRBV19 combines with J gene TRBJ1-1; D might be TRBD1 (5 bases). This CDR3 comprises 13 residues. The V gene's germline CDR1 is LNHDA and CDR2 SQIVND (reference sequence). Deletions cut 7 bases from V and 0 bases from J, with 9 bases between. CDR3 protein: CASTRGLNTEAFF. CDR3 nucleotide sequence: TGTGCCAGTACTAGGGGATTGAACACTGAAGCTTTCTTT.